This paragraph covers one T cell receptor (beta chain) sequence. The entry originates in a study of control samples from healthy donors and cancer patients. Trimming shortened V by 5 bases and J by 5 bases, and 15 bases separated the two germline ends. This CDR3 is 15 amino acids long. Germline CDR1 is MNHNY and CDR2 is SVGAGI (reference sequence). Profiling relied on immunoSEQ multiplex PCR, and the TCRdb table lists in-frame clones only, not all of them. The sample has tens of thousands of clones; less than 95% are singletons. This receptor was taken from a woman aged 40-49 years with head and neck cancer. This rearrangement joins TRBV6-6 to TRBJ1-4, with D unclear. The sample consisted of PBMCs. As DNA, the CDR3 is TGTGCCAGCAGTCTCCCGGGTGGGAACAATGAAAAACTGTTTTTT. Protein sequence: CASSLPGGNNEKLFF.